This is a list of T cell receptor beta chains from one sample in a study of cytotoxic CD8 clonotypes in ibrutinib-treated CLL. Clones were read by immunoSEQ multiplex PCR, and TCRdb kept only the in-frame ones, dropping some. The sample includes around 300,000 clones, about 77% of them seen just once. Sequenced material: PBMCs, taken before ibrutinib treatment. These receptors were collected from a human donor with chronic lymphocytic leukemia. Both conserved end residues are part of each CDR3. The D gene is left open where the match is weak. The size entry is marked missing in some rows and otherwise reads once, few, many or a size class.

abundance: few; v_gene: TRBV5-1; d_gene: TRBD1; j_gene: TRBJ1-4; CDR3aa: CASSLAGGDNEKLFF; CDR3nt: TGCGCCAGCAGCTTGGCAGGGGGCGACAATGAAAAACTGTTTTTT
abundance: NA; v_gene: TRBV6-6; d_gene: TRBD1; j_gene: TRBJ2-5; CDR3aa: CASSYQGVETQYF; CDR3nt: TGTGCCAGCAGTTATCAGGGGGTAGAGACCCAGTACTTC
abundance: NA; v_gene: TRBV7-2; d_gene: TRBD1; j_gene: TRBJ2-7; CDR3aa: CASSLRDRGYEQYF; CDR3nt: TGTGCCAGCAGCTTAAGGGACAGGGGGTACGAGCAGTACTTC
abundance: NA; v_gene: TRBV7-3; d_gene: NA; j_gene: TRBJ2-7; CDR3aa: CASSLGVGAYEQYF; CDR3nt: TGTGCCAGCAGCTTAGGGGTAGGAGCCTACGAGCAGTACTTC
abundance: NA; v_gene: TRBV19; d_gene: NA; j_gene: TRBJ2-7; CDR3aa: CASSTVGYGDYEQYF; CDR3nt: TGTGCCAGTAGTACCGTCGGGTACGGGGACTACGAGCAGTACTTC
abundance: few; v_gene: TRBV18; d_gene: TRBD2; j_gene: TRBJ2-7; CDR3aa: CASSSGTSGSLNEQYF; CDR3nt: TGTGCCAGCTCATCAGGGACTAGCGGGAGTCTCAACGAGCAGTACTTC
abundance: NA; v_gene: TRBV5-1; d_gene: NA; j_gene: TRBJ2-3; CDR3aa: CASSFGGRTDTQYF; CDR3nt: TGCGCCAGCAGCTTCGGGGGACGCACAGATACGCAGTATTTT
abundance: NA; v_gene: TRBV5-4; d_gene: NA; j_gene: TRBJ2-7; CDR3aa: CASSLGNEQYF; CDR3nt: TGTGCCAGCAGCTTGGGGAACGAGCAGTACTTC
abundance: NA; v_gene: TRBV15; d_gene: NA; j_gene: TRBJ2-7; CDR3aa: CATSRGFGKLYEQYF; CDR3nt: TGTGCCACCAGCAGAGGGTTCGGGAAACTCTACGAGCAGTACTTC
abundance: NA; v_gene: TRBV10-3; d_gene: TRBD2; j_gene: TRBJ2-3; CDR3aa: CATGLAGGSDTQYF; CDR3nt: TGTGCCACCGGACTAGCGGGAGGTTCAGATACGCAGTATTTT
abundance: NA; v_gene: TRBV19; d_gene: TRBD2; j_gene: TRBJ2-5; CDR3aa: CASSTRDYLETQYF; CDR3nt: TGTGCCAGTAGTACAAGGGACTACCTAGAGACCCAGTACTTC
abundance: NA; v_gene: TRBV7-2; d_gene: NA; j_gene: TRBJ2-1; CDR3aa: CASSLDLLLNEQFF; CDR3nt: TGTGCCAGCAGCCTGGACTTGCTTCTGAATGAGCAGTTCTTC
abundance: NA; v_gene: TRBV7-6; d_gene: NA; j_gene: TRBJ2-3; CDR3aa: CASSLVVYPDTQYF; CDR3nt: TGTGCCAGCAGCTTAGTAGTTTACCCAGATACGCAGTATTTT
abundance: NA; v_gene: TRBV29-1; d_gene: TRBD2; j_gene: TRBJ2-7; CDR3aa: CSVELFTSGPYEQYF; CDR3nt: TGCAGCGTTGAATTATTTACTAGCGGCCCCTACGAGCAGTACTTC
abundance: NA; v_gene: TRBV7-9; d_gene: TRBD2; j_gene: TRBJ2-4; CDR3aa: CASSLVPGLAGVRWNIQYF; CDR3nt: TGTGCCAGCAGCTTAGTTCCGGGACTAGCGGGAGTAAGATGGAACATTCAGTACTTC
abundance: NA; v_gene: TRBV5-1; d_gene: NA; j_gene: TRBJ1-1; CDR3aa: CASSLVGYAEAFF; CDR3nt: TGCGCCAGCAGCTTGGTAGGGTACGCTGAAGCTTTCTTT
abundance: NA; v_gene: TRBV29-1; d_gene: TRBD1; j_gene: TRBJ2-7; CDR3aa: CSVWTGGAYEQYF; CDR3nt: TGCAGCGTCTGGACAGGGGGGGCCTACGAGCAGTACTTC
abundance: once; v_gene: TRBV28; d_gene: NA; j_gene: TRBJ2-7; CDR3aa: CASSSAGFSSYEQYF; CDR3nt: TGTGCCAGCAGTTCCGCAGGGTTTAGCTCCTACGAGCAGTACTTC
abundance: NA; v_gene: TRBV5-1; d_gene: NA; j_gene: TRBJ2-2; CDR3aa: CASSLAVRLGTGELFF; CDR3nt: TGCGCCAGCAGCTTGGCCGTACGACTCGGGACCGGGGAGCTGTTTTTT
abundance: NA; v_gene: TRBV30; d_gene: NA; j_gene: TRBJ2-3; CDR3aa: CAWNGGSTDTQYF; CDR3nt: TGTGCCTGGAACGGGGGCAGCACAGATACGCAGTATTTT
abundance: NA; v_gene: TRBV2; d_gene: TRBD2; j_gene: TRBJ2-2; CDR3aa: CASSERVSGSSGELFF; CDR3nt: TGTGCCAGCAGTGAAAGGGTTAGCGGGAGCTCCGGGGAGCTGTTTTTT
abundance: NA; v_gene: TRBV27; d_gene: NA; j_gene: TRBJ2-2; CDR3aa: CASSSGGGGELFF; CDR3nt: TGTGCCAGCAGTTCCGGGGGCGGCGGGGAGCTGTTTTTT
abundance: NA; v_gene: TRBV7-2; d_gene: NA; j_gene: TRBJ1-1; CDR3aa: CASSRDPNTEAFF; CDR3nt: TGTGCCAGCAGCCGGGACCCGAACACTGAAGCTTTCTTT
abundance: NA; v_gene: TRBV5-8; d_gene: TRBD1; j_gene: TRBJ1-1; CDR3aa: CASSFRGTKDTEAFF; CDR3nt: TGTGCCAGCAGCTTCAGGGGGACGAAGGACACTGAAGCTTTCTTT
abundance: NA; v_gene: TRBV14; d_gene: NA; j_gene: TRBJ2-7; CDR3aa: CASSHTGLGRAEQYF; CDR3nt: TGTGCCAGCAGCCATACGGGACTTGGGCGAGCCGAGCAGTACTTC
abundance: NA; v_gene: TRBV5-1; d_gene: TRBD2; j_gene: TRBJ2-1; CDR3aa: CASSWGLAAYNEQFF; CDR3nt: TGCGCCAGCAGTTGGGGACTAGCGGCATACAATGAGCAGTTCTTC
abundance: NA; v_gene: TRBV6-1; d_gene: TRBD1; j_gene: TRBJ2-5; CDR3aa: CASRTGTGGQETQYF; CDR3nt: TGTGCCAGCAGGACCGGGACAGGGGGACAAGAGACCCAGTACTTC
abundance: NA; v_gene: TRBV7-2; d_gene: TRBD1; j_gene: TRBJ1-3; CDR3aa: CASSRELGQGASGNTIYF; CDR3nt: TGTGCCAGCAGCCGAGAGTTGGGACAGGGGGCAAGTGGAAACACCATATATTTT
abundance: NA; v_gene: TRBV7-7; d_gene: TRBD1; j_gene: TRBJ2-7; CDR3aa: CASSLTGTGDYEQYF; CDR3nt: TGTGCCAGCAGCTTGACCGGGACAGGGGACTACGAGCAGTACTTC
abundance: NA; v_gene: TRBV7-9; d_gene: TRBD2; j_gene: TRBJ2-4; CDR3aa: CASSLFLAGDFLNIQYF; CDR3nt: TGTGCCAGCAGCTTATTTCTGGCGGGAGATTTTTTAAACATTCAGTACTTC
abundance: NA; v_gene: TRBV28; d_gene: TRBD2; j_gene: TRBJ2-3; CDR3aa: CASSKIAGTTDTQYF; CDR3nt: TGTGCCAGCAGTAAGATAGCGGGGACCACAGATACGCAGTATTTT
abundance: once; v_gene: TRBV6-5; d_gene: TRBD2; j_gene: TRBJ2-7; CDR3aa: CASSYLPSGTIYEQYF; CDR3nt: TGTGCCAGCAGTTACTTACCTAGCGGGACCATCTACGAGCAGTACTTC
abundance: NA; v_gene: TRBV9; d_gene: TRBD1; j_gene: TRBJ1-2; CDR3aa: CASSSSRQGPAYGYTF; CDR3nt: TGTGCCAGCAGCTCCAGTCGACAGGGCCCCGCGTATGGCTACACCTTC
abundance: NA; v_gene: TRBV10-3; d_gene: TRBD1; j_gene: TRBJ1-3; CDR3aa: CAISPFLGQGVNTIYF; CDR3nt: TGTGCCATCAGTCCATTCTTGGGACAGGGGGTAAACACCATATATTTT
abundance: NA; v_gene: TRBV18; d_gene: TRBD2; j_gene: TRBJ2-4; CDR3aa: CASSTVLAGLAKNIQYF; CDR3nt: TGTGCCAGCTCCACCGTCCTAGCGGGACTAGCCAAAAACATTCAGTACTTC
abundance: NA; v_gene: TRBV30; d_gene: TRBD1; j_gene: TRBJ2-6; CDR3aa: CAWKLRDRWGNSGANVLTF; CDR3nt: TGTGCCTGGAAACTACGGGACAGGTGGGGAAACTCTGGGGCCAACGTCCTGACTTTC
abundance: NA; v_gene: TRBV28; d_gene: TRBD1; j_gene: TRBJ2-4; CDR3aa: CASSLRQGNIQYF; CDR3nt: TGTGCCAGCAGTCTCCGACAGGGAAACATTCAGTACTTC
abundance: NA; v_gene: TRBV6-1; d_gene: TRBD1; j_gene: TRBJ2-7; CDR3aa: CPNADRVYEQYF; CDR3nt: TGTCCCAACGCGGACAGGGTGTACGAGCAGTACTTC
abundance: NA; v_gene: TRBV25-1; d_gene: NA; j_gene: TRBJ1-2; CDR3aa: CASSTTVLIPDGYTF; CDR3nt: TGTGCCAGCAGTACAACAGTTCTTATACCGGATGGCTACACCTTC
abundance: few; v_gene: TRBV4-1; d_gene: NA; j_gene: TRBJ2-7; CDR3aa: CASSQAADFIRYEQYF; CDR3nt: TGCGCCAGCAGCCAAGCTGCGGACTTCATCCGGTACGAGCAGTACTTC
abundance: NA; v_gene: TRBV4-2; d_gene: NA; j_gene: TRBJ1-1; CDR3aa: CASSQDLEAEAFF; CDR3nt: TGTGCCAGCAGCCAAGATTTGGAGGCTGAAGCTTTCTTT
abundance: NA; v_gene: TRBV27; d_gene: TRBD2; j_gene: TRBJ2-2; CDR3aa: CASVAGDVGELFF; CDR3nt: TGTGCCAGCGTAGCGGGAGATGTCGGGGAGCTGTTTTTT
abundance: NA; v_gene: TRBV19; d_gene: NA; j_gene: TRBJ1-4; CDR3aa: CASSIVTGTNEKLFF; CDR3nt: TGTGCCAGTAGTATAGTAACAGGAACTAATGAAAAACTGTTTTTT
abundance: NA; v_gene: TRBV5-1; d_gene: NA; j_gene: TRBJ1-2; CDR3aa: CASSLASSDYGYTF; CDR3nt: TGCGCCAGCAGCTTGGCATCGTCAGACTATGGCTACACCTTC
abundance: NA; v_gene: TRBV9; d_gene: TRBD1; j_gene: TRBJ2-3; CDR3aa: CASSDRGRVVDTQYF; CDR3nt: TGTGCCAGCAGCGACAGGGGGCGAGTAGTAGATACGCAGTATTTT
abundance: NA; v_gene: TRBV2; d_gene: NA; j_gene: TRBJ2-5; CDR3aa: CASSEVKTQYF; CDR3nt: TGTGCCAGCAGTGAAGTAAAGACCCAGTACTTC
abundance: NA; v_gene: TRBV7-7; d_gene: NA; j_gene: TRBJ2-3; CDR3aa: CASSLDGGTDTQYF; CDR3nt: TGTGCTAGCAGCTTGGACGGGGGCACAGATACGCAGTATTTT
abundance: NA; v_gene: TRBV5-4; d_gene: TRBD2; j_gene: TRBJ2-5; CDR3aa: CASSPRTSGQTQYF; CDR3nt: TGTGCCAGCAGCCCCCGGACTAGCGGGCAGACCCAGTACTTC
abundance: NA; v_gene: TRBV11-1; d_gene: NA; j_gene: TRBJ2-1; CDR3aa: CASSLGSWLGNEQFF; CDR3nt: TGTGCCAGCAGCTTAGGTAGCTGGTTGGGGAATGAGCAGTTCTTC
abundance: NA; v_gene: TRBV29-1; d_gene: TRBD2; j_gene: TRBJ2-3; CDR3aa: CSVLSGRMVDTQYF; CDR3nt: TGCAGCGTTTTAAGCGGGAGGATGGTAGATACGCAGTATTTT
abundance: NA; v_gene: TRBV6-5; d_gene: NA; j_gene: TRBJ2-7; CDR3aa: CASSYGVPHNGDEQYF; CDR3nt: TGTGCCAGCAGTTACGGGGTGCCCCATAATGGGGACGAGCAGTACTTC
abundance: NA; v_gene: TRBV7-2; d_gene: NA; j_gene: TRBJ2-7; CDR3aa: CASSLVLASYEQYF; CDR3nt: TGTGCCAGCAGCTTAGTACTAGCCTCCTACGAGCAGTACTTC
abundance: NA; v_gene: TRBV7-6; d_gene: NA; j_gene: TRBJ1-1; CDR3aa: CASSLGWDTEAFF; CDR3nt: TGTGCCAGCAGCTTGGGTTGGGACACTGAAGCTTTCTTT
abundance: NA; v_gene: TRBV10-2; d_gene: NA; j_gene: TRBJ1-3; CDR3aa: CASSDFGSFSGNTIYF; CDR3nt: TGCGCCAGCAGTGATTTTGGCAGCTTCTCTGGAAACACCATATATTTT
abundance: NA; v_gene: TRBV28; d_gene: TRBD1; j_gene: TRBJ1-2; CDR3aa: CASKQGASYGYTF; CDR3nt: TGTGCCAGCAAGCAGGGGGCAAGCTATGGCTACACCTTC
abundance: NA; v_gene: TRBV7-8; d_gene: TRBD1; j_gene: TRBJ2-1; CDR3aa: CASSSRDRDNEQFF; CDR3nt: TGTGCCAGCAGCTCGCGGGACAGGGACAATGAGCAGTTCTTC
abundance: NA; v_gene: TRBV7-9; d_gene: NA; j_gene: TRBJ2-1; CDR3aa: CASRKLSSSYNEQFF; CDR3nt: TGTGCCAGCAGGAAGTTGTCTTCCTCCTACAATGAGCAGTTCTTC